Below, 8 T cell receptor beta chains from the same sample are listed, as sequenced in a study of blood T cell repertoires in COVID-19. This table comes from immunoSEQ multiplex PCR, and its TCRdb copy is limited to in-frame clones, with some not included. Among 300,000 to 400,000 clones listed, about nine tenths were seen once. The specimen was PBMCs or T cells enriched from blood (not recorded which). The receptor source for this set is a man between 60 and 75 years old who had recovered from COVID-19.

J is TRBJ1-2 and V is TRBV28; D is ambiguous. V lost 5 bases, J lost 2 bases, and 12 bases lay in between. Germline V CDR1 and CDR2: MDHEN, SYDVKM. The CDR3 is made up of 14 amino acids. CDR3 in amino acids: CASSDGLGNYGYTF. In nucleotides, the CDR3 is TGTGCCAGCAGTGACGGACTGGGGAACTATGGCTACACCTTC.

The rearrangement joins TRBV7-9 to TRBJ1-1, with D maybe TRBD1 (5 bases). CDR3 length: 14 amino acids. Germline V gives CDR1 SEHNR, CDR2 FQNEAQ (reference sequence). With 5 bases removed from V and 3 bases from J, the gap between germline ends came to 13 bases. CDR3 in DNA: TGTGCCAGCAGCCATCGGGGGGGAGACACTGAAGCTTTCTTT. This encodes CASSHRGGDTEAFF.

CDR3 sequence reads: CSALGRGAEEKLFF. The DNA for the CDR3 is TGCAGCGCCCTGGGACGGGGGGCTGAAGAAAAACTGTTTTTT. The chain is built from TRBV29-1 and TRBJ1-4, with D tentatively TRBD1 (6 bases). Trimming cost V 7 bases and J 8 bases, with 20 bases left between them. Germline V gene lookup returns CDR1 SQVTM and CDR2 ANQGSEA. CDR3 length: 14 amino acids.

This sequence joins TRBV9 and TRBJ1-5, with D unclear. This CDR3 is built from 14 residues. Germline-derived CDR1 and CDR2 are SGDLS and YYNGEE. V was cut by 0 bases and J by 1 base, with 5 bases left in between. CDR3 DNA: TGTGCCAGCAGCGTAGCGGGGAGCAATCAGCCCCAGCATTTT. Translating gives CASSVAGSNQPQHF.

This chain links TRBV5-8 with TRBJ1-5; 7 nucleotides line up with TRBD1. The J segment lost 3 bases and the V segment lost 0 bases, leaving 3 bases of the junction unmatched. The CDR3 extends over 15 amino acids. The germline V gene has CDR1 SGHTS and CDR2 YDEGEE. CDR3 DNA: TGTGCCAGCAGCTTGGGACAGGGATACAATCAGCCCCAGCATTTT. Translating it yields CASSLGQGYNQPQHF.

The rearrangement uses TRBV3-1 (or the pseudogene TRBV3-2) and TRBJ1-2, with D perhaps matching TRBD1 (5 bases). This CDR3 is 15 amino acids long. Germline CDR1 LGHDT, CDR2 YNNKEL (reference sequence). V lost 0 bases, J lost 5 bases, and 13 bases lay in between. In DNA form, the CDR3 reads TGTGCCAGCAGCCAAGAAGGAGGGGCATGGTATGGCTACACCTTC. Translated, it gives CASSQEGGAWYGYTF.

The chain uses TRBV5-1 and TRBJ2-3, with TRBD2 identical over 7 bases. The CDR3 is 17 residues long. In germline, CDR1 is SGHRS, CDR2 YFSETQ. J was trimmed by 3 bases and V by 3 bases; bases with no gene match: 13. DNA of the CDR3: TGCGCCAGCAGCTCCCCGGGGAGGGCCCTTTGGACAGATACGCAGTATTTT. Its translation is CASSSPGRALWTDTQYF. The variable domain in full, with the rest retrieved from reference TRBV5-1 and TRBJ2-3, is KAGVTQTPRYLIKTRGQQVTLSCSPISGHRSVSWYQQTPGQGLQFLFEYFSETQRNKGNFPGRFSGRQFSNSRSEMNVSTLELGDSALYLCASSSPGRALWTDTQYFGPGTRLTVL.

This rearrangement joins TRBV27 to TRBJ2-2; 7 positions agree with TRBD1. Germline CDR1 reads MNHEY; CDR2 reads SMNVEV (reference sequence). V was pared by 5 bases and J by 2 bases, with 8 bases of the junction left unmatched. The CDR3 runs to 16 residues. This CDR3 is CASSPRTGINTGELFF. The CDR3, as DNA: TGTGCCAGCAGTCCCAGGACAGGAATTAACACCGGGGAGCTGTTTTTT.